Shown below are 16 T cell receptor beta chains from a single sample sequenced in a study of cytomegalovirus exposure and HLA in healthy donors (dated by TCRdb to 2016 to 2017). Library creation used the immunoSEQ multiplex PCR assay. For the multiplex PCR, a mixture combining 60 forward primers for TCR Vbeta segments and 13 reverse primers for TCR Jbeta segments was used. TCRdb holds this immuneACCESS table with in-frame rearrangements only. Some clones are missing; in checked studies, unresolved V genes explain under half, and the rest has no known cause. A total of tens of thousands of clones appear in this sample, around four fifths of them only once. Jointly, the top ten make up around 9.7% of the sample. Sequenced input: PBMCs. The receptors shown here come from a man aged 40-55 years in good health and CMV-seronegative.

This rearrangement joins TRBV10-1 to TRBJ2-1; no definite D call. Germline CDR1 WNHNN, CDR2 SYGVQD (reference sequence). This CDR3 has 13 residues. The germline V and J ends were trimmed by 1 base and 2 bases, with 3 bases remaining between them. CDR3 sequence reads: CASSEFAYNEQFF. The CDR3 nucleotides read TGCGCCAGCAGTGAGTTCGCCTACAATGAGCAGTTCTTC.

This chain connects TRBV11-3 to TRBJ2-5, with 7 bases fitting TRBD2. The germline gives CDR1 SGHNT, CDR2 YENEEA. The CDR3 spans 15 residues. Trimming cost V 8 bases and J 0 bases; bases outside gene matches: 9. The CDR3 loop reads CASRVAGTNQETQYF. The CDR3 DNA follows: TGTGCCAGCCGGGTAGCCGGGACTAACCAAGAGACCCAGTACTTC. Complete variable domain (other parts from reference TRBV11-3 and TRBJ2-5): EAGVVQSPRYKIIEKKQPVAFWCNPISGHNTLYWYLQNLGQGPELLIRYENEEAVDDSQLPKDRFSAERLKGVDSTLKIQPAELGDSAVYLCASRVAGTNQETQYFGPGTRLLVL.

The chain is built from TRBV6-6 and TRBJ2-1, with 8 bases matching TRBD2. The ends lost 8 bases at V and 6 bases at J; junction bases unmatched: 9. Germline V gene sequence: CDR1 MNHNY, CDR2 SVGAGI (reference sequence). The CDR3 is 14 amino acids. The CDR3 loop is CASRGGAPRNEQFF. The CDR3 region has the DNA TGTGCCAGCCGGGGGGGGGCTCCACGCAATGAGCAGTTCTTC.

The CDR3 bases are TGTGCCAGCAGCCCGCCAGCAGGGGGAACCGGGGAGCTGTTTTTT. Protein sequence: CASSPPAGGTGELFF. The V gene is TRBV7-9, the J gene TRBJ2-2, with 7 bases identical to TRBD1. V shed 5 bases and J 5 bases; nucleotides not matched to a gene: 8. This CDR3 is 15 amino acids long. CDR1 and CDR2 from the germline V gene are SEHNR and FQNEAQ (reference sequence).

This sequence joins TRBV2 and TRBJ2-1, with 9 positions matching TRBD1. Germline V CDR1 and CDR2: SNHLY, FYNNEI. This CDR3 comprises 15 residues. The V segment lost 5 bases and the J segment 9 bases; nucleotides outside the gene matches: 11. CDR3 residues: CASSLQGARVGEQFF. CDR3 DNA sequence: TGTGCCAGCAGTCTACAGGGGGCGAGGGTGGGTGAGCAGTTCTTC.

This chain joins TRBV29-1 and TRBJ1-3; D might be TRBD1 (6 bases). Trimming cost V 6 bases and J 0 bases, with 12 bases left between them. Germline V gives CDR1 SQVTM, CDR2 ANQGSEA. This CDR3 region has 14 residues. Here the CDR3 DNA reads TGCAGCGTACTCGACAGGCCCTCTGGAAACACCATATATTTT. It codes for CSVLDRPSGNTIYF.

The rearrangement links TRBV10-3 to TRBJ2-1; tentatively, D is TRBD2 (6 bases). V shed 10 bases and J shed 0 bases, with 13 bases lying between them. Germline CDR1 reads ENHRY; CDR2 reads SYGVKD. The CDR3 is made up of 14 amino acids. The CDR3 loop reads CATSGGASYNEQFF. CDR3 coding DNA: TGTGCCACTTCCGGAGGGGCCTCCTACAATGAGCAGTTCTTC.

This clone was seen a few times. The gene calls are TRBV7-8 and TRBJ1-5; TRBD1 agrees at 7 bases. CDR1 and CDR2 from the germline V gene are SGHVS and FQNEAQ. J was trimmed by 0 bases and V by 5 bases; bases with no gene match: 10. CDR3 length equals 17 residues. This CDR3 is CASSLTGKTFSNQPQHF. DNA for the CDR3: TGTGCCAGCAGCCTGACAGGGAAAACCTTTAGCAATCAGCCCCAGCATTTT.

The chain is built from TRBV6-1 and TRBJ1-5, with 8 positions matching TRBD1. In germline, CDR1 is MNHNS, CDR2 SASEGT. V shed 7 bases, J shed 3 bases, and the junction held 2 bases outside the gene matches. The CDR3 has 13 residues. The CDR3 region has the DNA TGTGCCAGCACGGACAGGGACAATCAGCCCCAGCATTTT. Protein sequence: CASTDRDNQPQHF.

This clone has a single count. The chain links TRBV5-1 to TRBJ2-7; 13 nucleotides match TRBD2. The CDR3 runs 15 residues. J was trimmed by 3 bases and V by 4 bases; bases with no gene match: 4. CDR1 is SGHRS, CDR2 YFSETQ, per germline. The DNA for the CDR3 is TGCGCCAGCAGCAGGACTAGCGGGAGTGTCTACGAGCAGTACTTC. It codes for CASSRTSGSVYEQYF.

This chain connects TRBV5-8 to TRBJ1-1, with D maybe TRBD1 (6 bases). Germline CDR1 SGHTS, CDR2 YDEGEE. V lost 4 bases and J 10 bases, leaving 14 bases between the germline ends. This CDR3 region has 12 residues. As DNA, the CDR3 is TGTGCCAGCAGCCCACACAGGGAACGAGCTTTCTTT. Translating it yields CASSPHRERAFF. Complete variable domain (other parts from reference TRBV5-8 and TRBJ1-1): EAGVTQSPTHLIKTRGQQATLRCSPISGHTSVYWYQQALGLGLQFLLWYDEGEERNRGNFPPRFSGRQFPNYSSELNVNALELEDSALYLCASSPHRERAFFGQGTRLTVV.

V gene TRBV11-3 combines with J gene TRBJ2-1; 9 nucleotides match TRBD1. Trimming cost V 4 bases and J 0 bases; bases outside gene matches: 4. This CDR3 region has 16 residues. In germline, CDR1 is SGHNT, CDR2 YENEEA. The CDR3 nucleotides are TGTGCCAGCAGCTCCCGACAGGGGGACTCCTACAATGAGCAGTTCTTC. It encodes CASSSRQGDSYNEQFF.

This chain joins TRBV7-8 and TRBJ2-5; 9 nucleotides match TRBD1. Trimming took 1 base from V and 3 from J; bases not matched to a gene: 3. CDR1 is SGHVS and CDR2 is FQNEAQ in the germline V gene. The CDR3 consists of 15 residues. The CDR3, as DNA: TGTGCCAGCAGCTTAGACAGGGGGCTGGAAGAGACCCAGTACTTC. Translated: CASSLDRGLEETQYF.

This chain joins TRBV4-1 and TRBJ2-7, with 7 bases aligning to TRBD2. Germline CDR1 reads MGHRA; CDR2 reads YSYEKL. The J segment lost 7 bases and the V segment lost 4 bases, leaving 1 base of the junction unmatched. CDR3 size: 11 residues. CDR3 amino acids: CASSLGGEQYF. The CDR3 DNA reads as TGCGCCAGCAGCCTCGGGGGGGAGCAGTACTTC.

The chain uses TRBV5-4 and TRBJ2-5, with D perhaps matching TRBD2 (6 bases). This CDR3 contains 17 residues. Trimming cost V 1 base and J 2 bases, with 18 bases left between them. Germline lookup yields CDR1 SGHNT and CDR2 YYREEE (reference sequence). The CDR3 spells CASSLSLRDRAQETQYF. For the CDR3, the DNA is TGTGCCAGCAGCTTGAGTCTGCGGGATAGGGCACAAGAGACCCAGTACTTC.

This clone was counted a few times. The DNA of the CDR3 is TGTGCCAGCATGAGGACTAGCTCCTACAATGAGCAGTTCTTC. It specifies CASMRTSSYNEQFF. The chain carries TRBV6-1 and TRBJ2-1; TRBD2 aligns across 7 bases. V shed 7 bases, J shed 0 bases, and the junction held 3 bases outside the gene matches. Germline values: CDR1 MNHNS, CDR2 SASEGT. The CDR3 totals 14 residues.